This entry lists 6 T cell receptor beta chains sequenced from one sample in a study of T cell responses to AZD1222 COVID-19 vaccine. Assay used: immunoSEQ multiplex PCR; TCRdb lists only in-frame clones, some missing. The sample contains 95,000 to 150,000 clones, 75% to 90% of which appear only once. The sequencing here drew on peripheral blood, taken on day 0 of AZD1222 vaccination. These receptors were taken from an adult in good health.

The gene calls are TRBV28 and TRBJ2-1, with TRBD2 identical over 9 bases. The J segment lost 1 base and the V segment lost 3 bases, leaving 7 bases of the junction unmatched. There are 17 residues in the CDR3. The germline gives CDR1 MDHEN, CDR2 SYDVKM. The CDR3 DNA reads as TGTGCCAGCAGTTTCTGGCGGGGGGGCCAATCCTACAATGAGCAGTTCTTC. Amino acid sequence: CASSFWRGGQSYNEQFF.

This clone appeared a few times. The chain combines TRBV6-5 with TRBJ1-2, with D possibly matching TRBD1 (5 bases). The germline gives CDR1 MNHEY, CDR2 SVGAGI. V gave up 4 bases and J gave up 5 bases, with 17 bases separating them. This CDR3 is 15 amino acids long. The CDR3 region is CASSSGGSGLYGYTF. CDR3 DNA sequence: TGTGCCAGCAGTTCTGGGGGTTCGGGACTATATGGCTACACCTTC.

The sample holds a few counts of this clone. The J gene is TRBJ1-2, the V gene TRBV7-9, with 9 bases fitting TRBD1. The J segment lost 4 bases and the V segment lost 0 bases, leaving 3 bases of the junction unmatched. Germline V gene lookup returns CDR1 SEHNR and CDR2 FQNEAQ (reference sequence). This CDR3 contains 15 residues. DNA of the CDR3: TGTGCCAGCAGCTTAGCCCAGGACAGGGGCTATGGCTACACCTTC. Translated: CASSLAQDRGYGYTF.

This chain uses TRBV6-1 with TRBJ2-6; a possible D gene is TRBD2 (6 bases). This CDR3 spans 16 amino acids. Trimming left V 7 bases short and J 2 bases short, with 15 bases between. Germline V gene sequence: CDR1 MNHNS, CDR2 SASEGT. DNA for the CDR3: TGTGCCAGCACTCAAGCAGGAGGGGCTGGGGCCAACGTCCTGACTTTC. Protein: CASTQAGGAGANVLTF.

V and J are TRBV19 and TRBJ2-7; possible D gene TRBD1, 6 bases. V was clipped by 5 bases and J by 1 base, with 24 bases between them. The CDR3 runs to 18 residues. Germline V lookup: CDR1 LNHDA, CDR2 SQIVND (reference sequence). The CDR3 spells CASSLGRGRGGHSYEQYF. CDR3 DNA sequence: TGTGCCAGTAGTTTGGGCAGGGGTCGAGGCGGGCATTCCTACGAGCAGTACTTC.

This chain uses TRBV6-1 with TRBJ1-4; tentative D call: TRBD1 (5 bases). CDR1 and CDR2 (germline): MNHNS, SASEGT. The germline V and J ends were trimmed by 3 bases and 10 bases, with 24 bases remaining between them. The CDR3 sequence is 17 residues long. The CDR3 DNA sequence: TGTGCCAGCAGTGAGCGGACACGCTCCAGCCCCCAAGGAAAACTGTTTTTT. Protein: CASSERTRSSPQGKLFF.